The 4 T cell receptor beta chains reported below all come from one sample, sequenced in a study of blood T cell repertoires in COVID-19. Here immunoSEQ multiplex PCR was the method, and the copy in TCRdb shows in-frame clones only, minus some. The data hold roughly 200,000 clones, with about 90% observed a single time. Sequencing used peripheral blood. Receptor source: a young man with active or convalescent COVID-19.

CDR3 region: CASSFGTSGLSTDTQYF. Here the CDR3 DNA reads TGTGCCAGCAGCTTCGGGACTAGCGGCCTTAGCACAGATACGCAGTATTTT. V usage is TRBV11-3 and J usage is TRBJ2-3, with 11 positions matching TRBD2. The CDR3 contains 17 residues. Germline CDR1 SGHNT, CDR2 YENEEA. Trimming removed 3 bases from V and 0 bases from J; junction bases left unmatched: 5.

The genes are TRBV5-1 and TRBJ2-3; TRBD1 agrees at 9 bases. Germline V lookup: CDR1 SGHRS, CDR2 YFSETQ. This CDR3 is built from 15 residues. Trimming took 0 bases from V and 4 from J; bases not matched to a gene: 3. The CDR3 is CASSLEQGAPDTQYF. CDR3 DNA: TGCGCCAGCAGCTTGGAACAGGGGGCTCCAGATACGCAGTATTTT.

This rearrangement joins TRBV2 to TRBJ1-1; maybe TRBD1 (6 bases). Trimming pared 5 bases from V and 5 bases from J, leaving 12 bases between. CDR3 size: 13 residues. Per the germline V gene, CDR1 is SNHLY and CDR2 is FYNNEI. In DNA, the CDR3 is TGTGCCAGCAGTACAGGGAGGGGAACTGAAGCTTTCTTT. It encodes CASSTGRGTEAFF.

The gene calls are TRBV14 and TRBJ2-1; 9 bases fit TRBD2. The CDR3 loop spans 17 amino acids. With 1 base clipped from V and 4 bases from J, the junction kept 8 bases outside the gene matches. The germline gives CDR1 SGHDN, CDR2 FVKESK. CDR3 amino acids: CASSQAFGAGGYNEQFF. The DNA for the CDR3 is TGTGCCAGCAGCCAAGCTTTTGGAGCGGGAGGATACAATGAGCAGTTCTTC.